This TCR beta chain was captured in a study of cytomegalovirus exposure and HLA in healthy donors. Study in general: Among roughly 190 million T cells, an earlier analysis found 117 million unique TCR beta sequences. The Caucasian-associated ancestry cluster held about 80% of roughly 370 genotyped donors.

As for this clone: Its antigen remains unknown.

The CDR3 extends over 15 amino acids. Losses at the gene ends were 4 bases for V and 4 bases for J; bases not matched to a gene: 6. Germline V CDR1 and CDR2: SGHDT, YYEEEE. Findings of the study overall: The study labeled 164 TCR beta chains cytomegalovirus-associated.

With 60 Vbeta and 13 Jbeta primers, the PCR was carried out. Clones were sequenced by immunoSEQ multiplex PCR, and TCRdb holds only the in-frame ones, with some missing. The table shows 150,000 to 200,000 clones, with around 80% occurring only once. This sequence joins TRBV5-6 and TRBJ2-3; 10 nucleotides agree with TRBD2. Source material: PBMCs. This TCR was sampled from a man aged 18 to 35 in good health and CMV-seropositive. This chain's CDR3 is CASSLAGARADTQYF. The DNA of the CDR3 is TGTGCCAGCAGCCTAGCGGGAGCGAGGGCAGATACGCAGTATTTT.